The 4 T cell receptor beta chains given below trace back to one sample, sequenced in a study of T-cell memory formation after mild COVID-19. TCRdb recomputed calls from the 5' RACE reads with MiXCR, one row per CDR3 protein. The profile covers some 450,000 distinct CDR3 sequences, with roughly 20% appearing a single time and more than 8% taken by the ten largest. The sequenced material came from PBMCs or a T cell subset sorted from them (not recorded which). The receptors come from an adult woman who had mild COVID-19 (a few samples of this study predate the infection). Cell type and time point are not known.

The genes are TRBV6-5 and TRBJ2-7; 7 nucleotides line up with TRBD1. The CDR3 loop spans 15 amino acids. Germline CDR1 and CDR2: MNHEY and SVGAGI. After removal of 5 bases from V and 5 bases from J, the junction contained 12 bases not matched to a gene. Here the CDR3 reads CASSTLLRGLHEQYF. For the CDR3, the DNA is TGTGCCAGCAGTACCCTCCTCAGGGGGTTACACGAGCAGTACTTC.

This clonotype was recorded a few times. The chain links TRBV7-6 to TRBJ2-5, with D maybe TRBD1 (6 bases). Trimming shortened V by 5 bases and J by 2 bases, and 18 bases separated the two germline ends. Germline V lookup: CDR1 SGHVS, CDR2 FNYEAQ. The CDR3 loop spans 16 amino acids. The CDR3 DNA reads as TGTGCCAGCAGCCCCGACGGGGACGGGACACAAGAGACCCAGTACTTC. Its protein is CASSPDGDGTQETQYF.

The V call is TRBV4-1, the J call TRBJ1-1; 9 bases map to TRBD1. Trimming took 3 bases from V and 4 from J; bases not matched to a gene: 15. Germline CDR1 reads MGHRA; CDR2 reads YSYEKL. The CDR3 extends over 18 amino acids. CDR3 nucleotides: TGCGCCAGCAGCCAGCTAACAGGGGGCCTTTCTCGGGGCACTGAAGCTTTCTTT. Its protein is CASSQLTGGLSRGTEAFF.

The chain uses TRBV19 and TRBJ1-5; D call uncertain. V was pared by 3 bases and J by 4 bases, with 13 bases between. This CDR3 spans 15 amino acids. Germline values: CDR1 LNHDA, CDR2 SQIVND (reference sequence). This CDR3 is CASSITRTENQPQHF. In DNA form, the CDR3 reads TGTGCCAGTAGTATCACGCGGACGGAAAATCAGCCCCAGCATTTT.